What follows describes a single T cell receptor (beta chain). The antigen remains undetermined. This sample is drawn from a study of cytomegalovirus exposure and HLA in healthy donors. Whole-study context: In a later analysis, the roughly 120 validation repertoires were reported to have used the same platform as the 600 to 800 first-cohort repertoires.

Study-wide results and limits: Most observed TCR sequences were rare, whereas some public TCRs were detected in many donors. The classifier reportedly diagnosed cytomegalovirus status with high specificity and sensitivity. CMV antigen specificity was confirmed in vitro for three CMV-associated chains.

Clones were sequenced by immunoSEQ multiplex PCR, and TCRdb holds only the in-frame ones, with some missing. Here the sample spans about 360,000 clones, roughly 89% being singletons. Sample: PBMCs. This clonotype was sampled from a woman younger than 35 in good health and CMV-seronegative.

CDR3 sequence (DNA): TGTGCCAGCAGCCCCCCGAGGGCCCCTTACGAGCAGTACTTC. Protein product: CASSPPRAPYEQYF. The chain combines TRBV5-8 with TRBJ2-7; the D gene is possibly TRBD2 (5 bases). Germline V gives CDR1 SGHTS, CDR2 YDEGEE. Trimming took off 4 bases at V and 4 bases at J, with 15 bases between the two ends. The CDR3 has 14 amino acids.